The present T cell receptor beta chain was sequenced within a study of blood T cell repertoires in COVID-19. Study context: Italy, Spain and the United States were the sources of the convalescent and acute COVID-19 samples.

V lost 1 base and J lost 3, with 12 bases in between. Germline-derived CDR1 and CDR2 are MGHRA and YSYEKL. The CDR3 loop spans 15 amino acids. Seattle-derived patients entered the study during active infection and were followed longitudinally. TCRdb's table, derived via immunoSEQ multiplex PCR, lists solely in-frame clones and lacks some. The table has some 400,000 clones, approximately 89% seen once. The chain has TRBV4-1 and TRBJ1-1; a possible D gene is TRBD1 (5 bases). This clonotype was sampled from a woman aged 55-69 years with COVID-19, enrolled during active disease. The material sequenced was peripheral blood. The CDR3 region is CASSQGRGRDTEAFF. CDR3 nucleotide sequence: TGCGCCAGCAGCCAAGGAAGGGGCCGGGACACTGAAGCTTTCTTT.